This T cell receptor (beta chain) was identified in a study of cytomegalovirus exposure and HLA in healthy donors. The PCR employed 60 Vbeta primers together with 13 Jbeta primers. Clones were sequenced by immunoSEQ multiplex PCR, and TCRdb holds only the in-frame ones, with some missing. Among 50,000 to 70,000 clones listed, 77% were seen once. Trimming cost V 4 bases and J 1 base; bases outside gene matches: 9. The V gene's germline CDR1 is MRHNA and CDR2 SNTAGT. The length of the CDR3 is 17 residues. Concerning this clone: The target antigen is unknown.

General study points: Reported performance of the classifier showed diagnosis of cytomegalovirus status with high specificity and sensitivity. The authors later found HLA-associated TCR beta chains more clonally expanded than equally common others. For presence/absence analyses, sequencing depth was assumed to be roughly uniform across donors. Productive rates of about 90% or about 30% were seen for most TCR beta V segments in an earlier analysis.

The sequence derives from a female donor in good health and CMV-seronegative. The sequencing input was PBMCs. This rearrangement joins TRBV6-4 to TRBJ2-3; TRBD1 aligns across 9 bases. The CDR3, as DNA: TGTGCCAGCAGTGCCTCCGGACAGGGGATCGGCACAGATACGCAGTATTTT. Translated, it gives CASSASGQGIGTDTQYF.